The T cell receptor (beta chain) described here comes from a study of graft-versus-host responses after intestinal transplantation. Study-wide context: Each recipient received anti-thymocyte globulin induction, then tacrolimus and steroids for two to three years. General study findings and limits: Where graft-donor T cell macrochimerism was present, patients had high graft-versus-host to host-versus-graft clonal ratios in allografts. In recipient marrow, GvH clones were found, and some appeared first in ileum or blood. The study associated peak circulating GvH clone levels with early post-transplant HvG declines.

Assay: immunoSEQ multiplex PCR; the TCRdb copy retains only in-frame clones and omits some. This table has about 85,000 clones, approximately 82% appearing once. As regards this clone: Its specificity is unknown.

Germline values: CDR1 SGHRS, CDR2 YFSETQ. Trimming removed 7 bases at V and 1 base at J, with 17 bases between. This CDR3 is built from 15 residues. This chain uses TRBV5-1 with TRBJ2-5, with D possibly being TRBD2 (6 bases). The source is a human donor who received an intestinal transplant. Specimen: unstimulated CD4+ T cells sorted from spleen or lymph node cells, collected before intestinal transplant. Here the CDR3 DNA reads TGCGCCAGCGGCCCGGGGGAGTTCCGCCAAGAGACCCAGTACTTC. Protein product: CASGPGEFRQETQYF. Variable domain in full (rest from reference TRBV5-1 and TRBJ2-5): KAGVTQTPRYLIKTRGQQVTLSCSPISGHRSVSWYQQTPGQGLQFLFEYFSETQRNKGNFPGRFSGRQFSNSRSEMNVSTLELGDSALYLCASGPGEFRQETQYFGPGTRLLVL.